The entry below describes one TCR beta chain. How the authors handled the data: Estimation of nucleated cell counts was performed using reference gene primer amplification. Clones were sequenced by immunoSEQ multiplex PCR, and TCRdb holds only the in-frame ones, with some missing. The V and J calls and clone size come from that table; D and trimming were worked out from the DNA. The sample contains roughly 100,000 clones, over 70% of which appear only once. The data derive from a study of blood T cell repertoires in COVID-19. Overall study: Some COVID-19 samples were acute and others convalescent; all came from the United States, Italy and Spain. Nucleic acid was either cDNA or gDNA, and it came from T cells, B-cell-depleted T cells, or PBMCs.

Germline V CDR1 and CDR2: LNHDA, SQIVND (reference sequence). The CDR3 is 13 residues long. The V gene lost 0 bases and the J gene lost 1 base, with 3 bases spanning the gap. The sequence came from a woman of 80 years or more with acute or convalescent COVID-19. The V call is TRBV19, the J call TRBJ1-1; unclear D gene. What was sequenced was peripheral blood. The CDR3 is CASSIEANTEAFF. CDR3 DNA: TGTGCCAGTAGTATAGAAGCGAACACTGAAGCTTTCTTT.